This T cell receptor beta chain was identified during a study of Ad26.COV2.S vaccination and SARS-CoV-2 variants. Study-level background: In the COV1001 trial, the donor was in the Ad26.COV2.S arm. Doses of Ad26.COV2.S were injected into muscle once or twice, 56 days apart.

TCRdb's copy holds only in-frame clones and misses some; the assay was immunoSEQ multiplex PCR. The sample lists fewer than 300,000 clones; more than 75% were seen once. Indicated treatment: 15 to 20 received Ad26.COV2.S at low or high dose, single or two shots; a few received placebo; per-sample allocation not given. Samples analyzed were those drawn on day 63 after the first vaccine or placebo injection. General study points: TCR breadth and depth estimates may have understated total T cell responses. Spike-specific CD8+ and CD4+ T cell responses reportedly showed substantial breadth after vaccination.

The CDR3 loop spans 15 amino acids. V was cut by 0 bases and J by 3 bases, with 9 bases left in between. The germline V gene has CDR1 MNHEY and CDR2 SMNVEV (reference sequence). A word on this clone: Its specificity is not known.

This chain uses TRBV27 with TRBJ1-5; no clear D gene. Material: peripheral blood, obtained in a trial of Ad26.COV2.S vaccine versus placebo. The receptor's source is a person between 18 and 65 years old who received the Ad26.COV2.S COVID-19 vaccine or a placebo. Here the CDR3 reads CASSLSSEDNQPQHF. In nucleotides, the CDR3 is TGTGCCAGCAGTTTATCGTCAGAAGACAATCAGCCCCAGCATTTT.